These T cell receptor beta chains were read from a single sample in a study of blood T cell repertoires in COVID-19. The repertoire was sequenced with immunoSEQ multiplex PCR; TCRdb's copy has only in-frame clones and lacks some. The top ten hold about 1.7% of the sample, which has a few hundred thousand clones, roughly 90% seen once. Sequenced sample: PBMCs or T cells enriched from blood (not recorded which). These receptors came from a woman aged 40 to 50 who had recovered from COVID-19. Each CDR3 is given with its conserved first and last residue. D genes are given only for firm matches. The size of a clone is reported for some rows only, either as once, few or many, or as a class for expanded clones.

D	J	V	size	CDR3	DNA
TRBD2	TRBJ2-1	TRBV3-1/TRBV3-2	NA	CASTSLGLAYNEQFF	TGTGCCAGCACCTCGTTGGGACTAGCCTACAATGAGCAGTTCTTC
TRBD2	TRBJ2-7	TRBV25-1	NA	CASSPGTSGRSDEQYF	TGTGCCAGCAGCCCCGGGACTAGCGGGAGATCGGACGAGCAGTACTTC
NA	TRBJ2-3	TRBV6-6	NA	CASSYRVDGGDTQYF	TGTGCCAGCAGTTACAGGGTGGACGGAGGAGATACGCAGTATTTT
NA	TRBJ2-7	TRBV6-4	few	CASSEFPEGGTPKYF	TGTGCCAGCAGTGAGTTCCCGGAGGGCGGAACGCCAAAGTACTTC
NA	TRBJ1-4	TRBV19	NA	CASSGRGGTTNEKLFF	TGTGCCAGTAGCGGTCGGGGAGGGACAACTAATGAAAAACTGTTTTTT
TRBD2	TRBJ2-2	TRBV24-1	NA	CATSDPSGSWELFF	TGTGCCACCAGTGACCCGAGCGGGAGCTGGGAGCTGTTTTTT
NA	TRBJ1-4	TRBV27	NA	CASSLNGYEKLFF	TGTGCCAGCAGTCTCAACGGGTATGAAAAACTGTTTTTT
NA	TRBJ2-3	TRBV7-9	NA	CASSSPAGSTDTQYF	TGTGCCAGCAGCTCCCCGGCGGGGTCCACAGATACGCAGTATTTT
NA	TRBJ1-5	TRBV19	NA	CASSSWVAGADQPQHF	TGTGCCAGTAGTTCTTGGGTGGCGGGGGCTGATCAGCCCCAGCATTTT
TRBD2	TRBJ2-5	TRBV7-9	NA	CASSFLAGVAETQYF	TGTGCCAGCAGCTTTCTAGCGGGAGTCGCAGAGACCCAGTACTTC
NA	TRBJ2-3	TRBV4-3	NA	CASSQTDSGTDTQYF	TGCGCCAGCAGCCAGACAGACTCTGGAACAGATACGCAGTATTTT
NA	TRBJ1-5	TRBV6-2/TRBV6-3	NA	CASSFRGKPQHF	TGTGCCAGCAGTTTTCGGGGAAAGCCCCAGCATTTT
NA	TRBJ1-5	TRBV21-1	NA	CASSSPACLEGNQPQHF	TGTGCCAGCAGCTCACCTGCTTGCCTCGAGGGCAATCAGCCCCAGCATTTT
NA	TRBJ2-3	TRBV3-1/TRBV3-2	NA	CASSHRGADTQYF	TGTGCCAGCAGCCACAGGGGCGCAGATACGCAGTATTTT
TRBD1	TRBJ1-2	TRBV4-3	NA	CASSLGQGSYGYTF	TGCGCCAGCAGCCTGGGACAGGGGAGCTATGGCTACACCTTC
TRBD2	TRBJ2-7	TRBV29-1	NA	CSVAPHPGGTYEQYF	TGCAGCGTCGCCCCTCACCCGGGGGGGACCTACGAGCAGTACTTC
NA	TRBJ1-1	TRBV6-1	NA	CASSGDGGEDPNTEAFF	TGTGCCAGCAGTGGAGACGGGGGTGAAGATCCGAACACTGAAGCTTTCTTT
NA	TRBJ2-7	TRBV2	few	CASGENYEQYF	TGTGCCAGCGGGGAGAACTACGAGCAGTACTTC
NA	TRBJ1-4	TRBV18	NA	CASSRQSNEKLFF	TGTGCCAGCTCACGACAGTCTAATGAAAAGCTGTTTTTT
TRBD1	TRBJ1-4	TRBV6-5	NA	CASSYLGQAVNEKLFF	TGTGCCAGCAGTTACCTCGGACAGGCGGTGAATGAAAAACTGTTTTTT
TRBD1	TRBJ1-1	TRBV7-2	NA	CASTRTGANTEAFF	TGTGCCAGCACCCGAACAGGGGCGAACACTGAAGCTTTCTTT
NA	TRBJ2-5	TRBV9	once	CASSAGPGLLETQYF	TGTGCCAGCAGCGCAGGACCGGGACTGCTAGAGACCCAGTACTTC
NA	TRBJ1-2	TRBV4-3	NA	CASSLQREGGDYGYTF	TGCGCCAGCAGCCTCCAAAGGGAGGGGGGGGACTATGGCTACACCTTC
NA	TRBJ1-1	TRBV19	NA	CASTPGQRYTEAFF	TGTGCCAGTACCCCCGGACAGAGATACACTGAAGCTTTCTTT
NA	TRBJ2-1	TRBV2	few	CASSETDNEQFF	TGTGCCAGCAGTGAAACGGACAATGAGCAGTTCTTC
NA	TRBJ2-1	TRBV11-3	once	CASSLRGGGYEQFF	TGTGCCAGCAGCTTAAGGGGCGGAGGGTATGAGCAGTTCTTC
TRBD1	TRBJ2-1	TRBV5-6	NA	CASPKDRAPYNEQFF	TGTGCCAGCCCAAAAGACAGGGCACCCTACAATGAGCAGTTCTTC
NA	TRBJ2-7	TRBV18	NA	CASSPVVFGHPNGPYF	TGTGCCAGCTCACCAGTGGTGTTCGGACACCCCAACGGTCCGTACTTC
NA	TRBJ1-4	TRBV3-1/TRBV3-2	NA	CASSQGWQLNEKLFF	TGTGCCAGCAGCCAAGGTTGGCAGTTGAATGAAAAACTGTTTTTT
NA	TRBJ2-5	TRBV12-3/TRBV12-4	NA	CASSGGLQETQYF	TGTGCCAGTTCCGGGGGACTCCAAGAGACCCAGTACTTC
TRBD2	TRBJ2-1	TRBV5-1	NA	CASSRVAGGSYNEQFF	TGCGCCAGCAGCAGGGTAGCGGGAGGATCCTACAATGAGCAGTTCTTC
NA	TRBJ2-7	TRBV7-2	NA	CASSLSARSSYEQYF	TGTGCCAGCAGCCTGTCGGCGAGGAGCTCCTACGAGCAGTACTTC
NA	TRBJ2-3	TRBV4-3	NA	CASSQDKSDTQYF	TGCGCCAGCAGCCAAGATAAAAGCGATACGCAGTATTTT
NA	TRBJ2-1	TRBV7-9	NA	CASSSSLQNEQFF	TGTGCCAGCAGCTCCTCCCTTCAGAATGAGCAGTTCTTC
NA	TRBJ2-7	TRBV11-3	NA	CASSLADSNLYEQYF	TGTGCCAGCAGCTTAGCGGACAGCAATTTATACGAGCAGTACTTC
NA	TRBJ2-2	TRBV4-3	NA	CASSRVPGRSGYTGELFF	TGCGCCAGCAGCCGAGTGCCAGGGAGGTCGGGTTACACCGGGGAGCTGTTTTTT
TRBD1	TRBJ2-7	TRBV5-5	once	CASSLGGTDYEQYF	TGTGCCAGCAGCTTGGGGGGGACAGACTACGAGCAGTACTTC
TRBD2	TRBJ2-7	TRBV10-2	NA	CASSETSGPYGQYF	TGCGCCAGCAGTGAGACTAGCGGGCCCTACGGGCAGTACTTC
TRBD1	TRBJ1-1	TRBV10-3	NA	CAISPGGVNTEAFF	TGTGCCATCAGCCCAGGGGGCGTGAACACTGAAGCTTTCTTT
TRBD2	TRBJ2-7	TRBV6-2/TRBV6-3	NA	CASSFTLTRGLAGAGDEQYF	TGTGCCAGCAGTTTCACCCTTACTAGGGGACTAGCGGGAGCTGGTGACGAGCAGTACTTC
NA	TRBJ2-7	TRBV7-9	once	CASSLAGVLYEQYF	TGTGCCAGCAGCTTAGCGGGAGTGTTATACGAGCAGTACTTC
NA	TRBJ2-7	TRBV27	NA	CASNQRPGAYEQYF	TGTGCCAGCAACCAGAGACCGGGAGCCTACGAGCAGTACTTC
NA	TRBJ2-5	TRBV29-1	once	CSVSDSGQETQYF	TGCAGCGTATCTGATAGCGGCCAAGAGACCCAGTACTTC
NA	TRBJ2-7	TRBV12-5	NA	CASGPSVGHYEQYF	TGTGCTAGTGGTCCCTCCGTGGGGCACTACGAGCAGTACTTC
TRBD2	TRBJ2-2	TRBV5-1	NA	CASSLVAGSVTGELFF	TGCGCCAGCAGCTTGGTAGCGGGATCAGTCACCGGGGAGCTGTTTTTT
TRBD2	TRBJ2-1	TRBV18	NA	CASSTVLAGGSEQFF	TGTGCCAGCTCAACCGTACTAGCGGGAGGAAGTGAGCAGTTCTTC
NA	TRBJ2-1	TRBV5-1	NA	CASSPEGGSYNEQFF	TGCGCCAGCAGCCCCGAGGGCGGGTCCTACAATGAGCAGTTCTTC
TRBD2	TRBJ2-1	TRBV5-1	NA	CASSPIAGGSDEQFF	TGCGCCAGCAGTCCCATAGCGGGAGGTTCGGATGAGCAGTTCTTC